This TCR beta chain was captured in a study of Ad26.COV2.S vaccination and SARS-CoV-2 variants. CDR3 length equals 14 residues. CDR1 and CDR2 from the germline V gene are SNHLY and FYNNEI. With 7 bases clipped from V and 6 bases from J, the junction kept 5 bases outside the gene matches. As to treatment: 19 received Ad26.COV2.S at low or high dose, single or two shots; several received placebo; per-sample allocation not given. Collection of the samples took place on day 63 after the first injection of vaccine or placebo. The protocol was immunoSEQ multiplex PCR, while the TCRdb copy is restricted to in-frame clones and leaves out a portion. Among 240,000 or so clones, over 75% were seen once, and the ten largest hold over 8.5%.

This chain joins TRBV2 and TRBJ1-6; 8 nucleotides agree with TRBD1. Material: peripheral blood, obtained in a trial of Ad26.COV2.S vaccine versus placebo. The clonotype comes from a person between 18 and 65 years old who received the Ad26.COV2.S COVID-19 vaccine or a placebo. The CDR3 is CASTKDRVNSPLHF. CDR3 coding DNA: TGTGCCAGCACCAAGGACAGGGTTAATTCACCCCTCCACTTT.